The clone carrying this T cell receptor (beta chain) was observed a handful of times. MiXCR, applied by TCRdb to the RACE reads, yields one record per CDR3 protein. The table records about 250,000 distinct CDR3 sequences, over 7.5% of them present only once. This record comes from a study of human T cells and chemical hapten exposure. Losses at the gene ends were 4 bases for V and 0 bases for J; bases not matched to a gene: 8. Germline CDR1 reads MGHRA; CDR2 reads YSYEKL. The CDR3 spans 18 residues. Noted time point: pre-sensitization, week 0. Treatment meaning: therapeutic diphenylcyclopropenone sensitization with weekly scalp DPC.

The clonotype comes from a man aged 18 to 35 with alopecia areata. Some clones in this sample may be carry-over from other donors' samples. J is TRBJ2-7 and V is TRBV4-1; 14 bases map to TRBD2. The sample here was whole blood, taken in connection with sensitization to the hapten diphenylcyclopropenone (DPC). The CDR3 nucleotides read TGCGCCAGCAGCCCGCCCGGGACTAGCGGGGGCAGCTCCTACGAGCAGTACTTC. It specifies CASSPPGTSGGSSYEQYF.